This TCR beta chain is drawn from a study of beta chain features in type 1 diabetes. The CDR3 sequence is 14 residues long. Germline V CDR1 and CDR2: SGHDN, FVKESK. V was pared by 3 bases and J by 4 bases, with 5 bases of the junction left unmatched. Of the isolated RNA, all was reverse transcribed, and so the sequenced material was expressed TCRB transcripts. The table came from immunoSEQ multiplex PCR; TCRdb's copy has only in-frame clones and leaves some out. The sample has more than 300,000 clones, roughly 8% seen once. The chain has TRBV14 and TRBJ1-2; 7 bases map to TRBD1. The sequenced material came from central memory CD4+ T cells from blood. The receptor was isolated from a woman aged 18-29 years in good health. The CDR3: CASSQSRDSYGYTF. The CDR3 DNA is TGTGCCAGCAGCCAGAGCCGGGACAGCTATGGCTACACCTTC.